Listed here are 9 T cell receptor beta chains from one sample, sequenced in a study of blood T cell repertoires in COVID-19. Repertoires were generated with immunoSEQ multiplex PCR, while TCRdb's copy carries only in-frame clones and drops some. The data show approximately 170,000 clones, with roughly 88% seen just once and approximately 5% held by the top ten. Sequenced: peripheral blood. The receptor set was obtained from a man between 18 and 29 years old with COVID-19, enrolled during active disease.

The chain links TRBV3-1 (or the pseudogene TRBV3-2) to TRBJ2-2; weak D call: TRBD1 (5 bases). The germline V gene encodes CDR1 LGHDT and CDR2 YNNKEL (reference sequence). The CDR3 sequence is 17 residues long. V dropped 0 bases and J dropped 1 base, with 12 bases sitting between them. The CDR3 region is CASSQEGASENTGELFF. DNA of the CDR3: TGTGCCAGCAGCCAAGAAGGGGCGTCAGAGAACACCGGGGAGCTGTTTTTT.

This rearrangement joins TRBV18 to TRBJ2-1; TRBD2 matches 11 bases. The germline V gene has CDR1 KGHSH and CDR2 LQKENI. This CDR3 region has 17 residues. V lost 6 bases and J lost 2; bases outside the gene matches: 9. Written as DNA, the CDR3 is TGTGCCAGCTCCCGAGCACCTAGCGGGGGGACCTACAATGAGCAGTTCTTC. Translating it yields CASSRAPSGGTYNEQFF. The full variable domain, rest sourced from reference TRBV18 and TRBJ2-1, is NAGVMQNPRHLVRRRGQEARLRCSPMKGHSHVYWYRQLPEEGLKFMVYLQKENIIDESGMPKERFSAEFPKEGPSILRIQQVVRGDSAAYFCASSRAPSGGTYNEQFFGPGTRLTVL.

The V gene is TRBV2, the J gene TRBJ2-7; TRBD2 aligns across 10 bases. This CDR3 contains 15 residues. The germline gives CDR1 SNHLY, CDR2 FYNNEI. V lost 6 bases to trimming and J lost 2 bases; unmatched junction nucleotides: 7. DNA for the CDR3: TGTGCCAGCAGGGCTAGCGGGAGCACCGCCTACGAGCAGTACTTC. This encodes CASRASGSTAYEQYF.

This clone was found once. The chain couples TRBV6-6 to TRBJ2-1; 10 positions match TRBD2. The ends lost 5 bases at V and 3 bases at J; junction bases unmatched: 22. The CDR3 covers 21 residues. Germline V gene lookup returns CDR1 MNHNY and CDR2 SVGAGI (reference sequence). The CDR3 protein is CASSPRLGGESSGSFYNEQFF. CDR3 nucleotides: TGTGCCAGCAGTCCCCGTCTGGGGGGCGAATCTAGCGGGAGTTTCTACAATGAGCAGTTCTTC.

The V gene is TRBV28, the J gene TRBJ1-2; D unclear. Trimming stripped 3 bases from V and 6 bases from J, with 8 bases between. CDR1 and CDR2 from the germline V gene are MDHEN and SYDVKM. This CDR3 contains 12 residues. This chain's CDR3 is CASSLRANGYTF. The CDR3 DNA is TGTGCCAGCAGTTTGAGGGCCAATGGCTACACCTTC.

This clone showed up just once. J is TRBJ1-2 and V is TRBV14; TRBD1 aligns across 8 bases. In germline, CDR1 is SGHDN, CDR2 FVKESK. The V segment lost 1 base and the J segment 4 bases; nucleotides outside the gene matches: 2. This CDR3 region has 14 residues. CDR3 nucleotides: TGTGCCAGCAGCCAAGCAGGACAGGGCTATGGCTACACCTTC. It is translated as CASSQAGQGYGYTF.

The CDR3 sequence: CASRRERGYTF. The CDR3 bases are TGTGCCAGCAGGAGAGAGAGAGGCTACACCTTC. The chain is built from TRBV9 and TRBJ1-2; D call uncertain. V lost 5 bases to trimming and J lost 8 bases, with 10 bases between them. In germline, CDR1 is SGDLS, CDR2 YYNGEE. The length of the CDR3 is 11 residues.

The J gene is TRBJ2-7, the V gene TRBV27, with TRBD2 matching over 8 bases. The germline V gene encodes CDR1 MNHEY and CDR2 SMNVEV (reference sequence). With V trimmed by 6 bases and J by 2 bases, 6 bases remained unmatched. The length of the CDR3 is 14 residues. The CDR3 DNA follows: TGTGCCAGCAGCTTAGCGGGGAAGGCCTACGAGCAGTACTTC. Translated: CASSLAGKAYEQYF.

This clone was observed once. The chain employs TRBV20-1 and TRBJ2-2; D not certain. The length of the CDR3 is 12 residues. Germline V CDR1 and CDR2: DFQATT, SNEGSKA (reference sequence). The ends were cut back, 3 bases at V and 8 bases at J, with 10 bases in the middle. CDR3 protein: CSASGPEGELFF. The CDR3 region has the DNA TGCAGTGCTAGTGGTCCCGAGGGGGAGCTGTTTTTT.